This TCR beta chain was documented in a study of blood T cell repertoires in COVID-19. In the study overall: Samples representing acute and convalescent COVID-19 were sourced from the United States, Italy and Spain.

This CDR3 is built from 18 residues. Trimming at V came to 5 bases and at J to 0 bases, leaving 10 bases not matched to a gene. In germline, CDR1 is SGHTA, CDR2 FQGNSA. In the study's own analysis: It was from reference gene primer amplification that nucleated cell counts were estimated. The repertoire was sequenced with immunoSEQ multiplex PCR; TCRdb's copy has only in-frame clones and lacks some. From that table come the V and J calls and clone size; the DNA was used to work out D and trimming. The table includes 150,000 to 200,000 clones, about 83% detected once. This clone was seen just once. Material for sequencing was peripheral blood. The chain joins TRBV7-2 to TRBJ1-3; 10 bases are a match to TRBD1. This sequence was found in a middle-aged man who had recovered from COVID-19. The DNA for the CDR3 is TGTGCCAGCAGCCCCGGGACAGGGGACTTCAGCTCTGGAAACACCATATATTTT. Translated: CASSPGTGDFSSGNTIYF.